The 9 T cell receptor beta chains below were found in one sample sequenced in a study of cytotoxic CD8 clonotypes in ibrutinib-treated CLL. Measured with immunoSEQ multiplex PCR; TCRdb has only the in-frame clones, and not every one. The table has 70,000 to 80,000 clones, 80% seen once. Sequenced here: PBMCs, sampled at disease progression, from a patient treated with ibrutinib. The receptors shown here come from a human donor with chronic lymphocytic leukemia.

The genes are TRBV7-8 and TRBJ1-5, with no clear D. CDR1 and CDR2 from the germline V gene are SGHVS and FQNEAQ. The CDR3 extends over 16 amino acids. Trimming took 0 bases from V and 2 from J, leaving 11 bases between them. This CDR3 reads CASSLARVWGNQPQHF. CDR3 sequence (DNA): TGTGCCAGCAGCTTAGCGCGTGTTTGGGGCAATCAGCCCCAGCATTTT. The full variable domain, its missing parts supplied by reference TRBV7-8 and TRBJ1-5, is GAGVSQSPRYKVAKRGQDVALRCDPISGHVSLFWYQQALGQGPEFLTYFQNEAQLDKSGLPSDRFFAERPEGSVSTLKIQRTQQEDSAVYLCASSLARVWGNQPQHFGDGTRLSIL.

The chain recombines TRBV6-5 with TRBJ2-7; 8 positions agree with TRBD1. CDR1 and CDR2 from the germline V gene are MNHEY and SVGAGI. V was pared by 6 bases and J by 4 bases, with 5 bases of the junction left unmatched. The CDR3 is made up of 13 amino acids. CDR3 nucleotides: TGTGCCAGCAGCCGGACAGGGCCGTACGAGCAGTACTTC. Translation gives CASSRTGPYEQYF.

V and J are TRBV7-3 and TRBJ2-1; D perhaps matches TRBD2 (6 bases). Germline V gene lookup returns CDR1 SGHTA and CDR2 FQGTGA. The CDR3 is 13 amino acids. The V gene lost 0 bases and the J gene lost 8 bases, with 8 bases spanning the gap. CDR3 residues: CASSLTAGYEQFF. CDR3 nucleotides: TGTGCCAGCAGCTTAACAGCGGGCTATGAGCAGTTCTTC.

This chain uses TRBV28 with TRBJ1-2; D gene unclear. CDR1 is MDHEN, CDR2 SYDVKM, per germline. The CDR3 contains 12 residues. Trimming pared 6 bases from V and 10 bases from J, leaving 15 bases between. The CDR3 DNA reads as TGTGCCAGCAGCGCAGGTTCACGGAACTACACCTTC. It yields the protein CASSAGSRNYTF.

The rearrangement joins TRBV11-2 to TRBJ2-7; no clear D gene. CDR3 length: 13 residues. V lost 2 bases and J lost 2, with 7 bases in between. The V gene's germline CDR1 is SGHAT and CDR2 FQNNGV. CDR3 residues: CASSLSDAYEQYF. The CDR3 bases are TGTGCCAGCAGCTTATCCGATGCCTACGAGCAGTACTTC.

The chain couples TRBV5-1 to TRBJ1-6; possible D gene TRBD1, 5 bases. Trimming removed 6 bases at V and 6 bases at J, with 13 bases between. Germline-derived CDR1 and CDR2 are SGHRS and YFSETQ. This CDR3 has 14 amino acids. The CDR3 nucleotides are TGCGCCAGCAAGCAGGGTACAAGTAATTCACCCCTCCACTTT. It yields the protein CASKQGTSNSPLHF.

CDR3 sequence reads: CASSVGFNQPQHF. The CDR3 DNA follows: TGCGCCAGCAGTGTAGGGTTCAATCAGCCCCAGCATTTT. The rearrangement joins TRBV10-1 to TRBJ1-5; no reliable D call. The V and J ends lost 4 bases and 3 bases respectively, with 7 bases between them. The CDR3 consists of 13 residues. CDR1 and CDR2 (germline): WNHNN, SYGVQD (reference sequence).

The chain recombines TRBV7-4 with TRBJ2-7, with 7 bases fitting TRBD1. Germline assignment: CDR1 SGHVT and CDR2 SQSDAQ. The V segment lost 5 bases and the J segment 1 base; nucleotides outside the gene matches: 5. There are 14 residues in the CDR3. The CDR3 loop reads CASSPDRESYEQYF. CDR3 DNA: TGTGCCAGCAGCCCCGACAGGGAGTCCTACGAGCAGTACTTC.

The V gene is TRBV9, the J gene TRBJ2-7; 13 bases line up with TRBD2. J gave up 3 bases and V 4 bases, and 4 bases lay outside the gene matches. CDR3 length equals 15 residues. Germline assignment: CDR1 SGDLS and CDR2 YYNGEE. The CDR3 sequence is CASSPRLAGGYEQYF. The CDR3 DNA reads as TGTGCCAGCAGCCCCAGACTAGCGGGAGGCTACGAGCAGTACTTC.